Listed below are T cell receptor beta chains from one sample, sequenced in a study of blood T cell repertoires in COVID-19. Clones were sequenced by immunoSEQ multiplex PCR, and TCRdb holds only the in-frame ones, with some missing. The sample has some 150,000 clones, roughly 84% seen once. Specimen: peripheral blood. Source of these receptors: a human donor in a cohort sampled during active COVID-19. The CDR3 runs from the conserved cysteine through the conserved F or W. Each record gives: J gene, V gene, D gene, clone size, CDR3 protein, CDR3 DNA. The D gene is left open where the match is weak. Clone size is not always given. Where it is, it says once, few, many or a class for expanded clones.

TRBJ1-2	TRBV6-5	.	.	CASSPGSNYGYTF	TGTGCCAGCAGCCCGGGGAGTAACTATGGCTACACCTTC
TRBJ1-4	TRBV7-6	.	.	CASSPVPGDEKLFF	TGTGCCAGCAGCCCAGTACCCGGGGATGAAAAACTGTTTTTT
TRBJ2-3	TRBV5-1	.	.	CASSDPGLAFTDTQYF	TGCGCCAGCAGTGATCCGGGTTTGGCCTTCACAGATACGCAGTATTTT
TRBJ2-3	TRBV5-1	.	.	CASSPNSYSADTQYF	TGCGCCAGCAGCCCTAACTCCTATAGCGCAGATACGCAGTATTTT
TRBJ1-5	TRBV30	.	.	CAWSVDGDQPQHF	TGTGCCTGGAGTGTCGACGGGGATCAGCCCCAGCATTTT
TRBJ2-1	TRBV5-8	.	.	CASSPRLSSYNEQFF	TGTGCCAGCAGCCCGCGACTTTCTTCCTACAATGAGCAGTTCTTC
TRBJ2-1	TRBV27	TRBD2	.	CASSLMASGGRSSYNEQFF	TGTGCCAGCAGTTTAATGGCTAGCGGGGGCCGGAGCTCCTACAATGAGCAGTTCTTC
TRBJ2-2	TRBV10-2	TRBD1	.	CATRDSYTGELFF	TGCGCCACCCGGGACAGCTACACCGGGGAGCTGTTTTTT
TRBJ1-3	TRBV9	.	.	CASSVDRSTSGNTIYF	TGTGCCAGCAGCGTAGACAGAAGTACCTCTGGAAACACCATATATTTT
TRBJ2-3	TRBV6-2/TRBV6-3	.	.	CASSYTGITDTQYF	TGTGCCAGCAGTTATACCGGGATCACAGATACGCAGTATTTT
TRBJ1-2	TRBV4-2	.	.	CASSQDPEAARGYTF	TGTGCCAGCAGCCAAGATCCGGAGGCGGCGCGGGGCTACACCTTC
TRBJ2-3	TRBV5-1	TRBD2	many	CASSITGTSGRAQYF	TGCGCCAGCAGCATCACCGGGACTAGCGGGAGGGCGCAGTATTTT
TRBJ2-3	TRBV13	.	few	CASSLAGTSTDTQYF	TGTGCCAGCAGCTTAGCGGGGACTAGCACAGATACGCAGTATTTT
TRBJ1-1	TRBV18	TRBD1	.	CASSLTGTVNTEAFF	TGTGCCAGCTCACTAACCGGGACAGTAAACACCGAAGCTTTCTTT
TRBJ2-1	TRBV28	TRBD2	.	CASTRQGVAGGYNEQFF	TGTGCCAGCACCCGGCAGGGTGTGGCGGGAGGGTACAATGAGCAGTTCTTC
TRBJ2-3	TRBV7-9	.	.	CASSSIQGGVTDTQYF	TGTGCCAGCAGCTCAATACAGGGAGGGGTTACAGATACGCAGTATTTT
TRBJ1-3	TRBV3-1/TRBV3-2	TRBD1	once	CASSPGKGAGNTIYF	TGTGCCAGCAGCCCAGGGAAGGGGGCTGGTAACACCATATATTTT
TRBJ1-5	TRBV19	.	few	CASSQAYNQPQHF	TGTGCCAGTAGTCAGGCTTACAATCAGCCCCAGCATTTT
TRBJ1-1	TRBV18	.	.	CASSPLGAGTEAFF	TGTGCCAGCTCACCATTAGGGGCGGGGACTGAAGCTTTCTTT
TRBJ2-7	TRBV5-4	.	.	CASSRGDGYEQYF	TGTGCCAGCAGCCGCGGGGACGGCTACGAGCAGTACTTC
TRBJ2-3	TRBV6-1	TRBD2	.	CASSESLAGLTDTQYF	TGTGCCAGCAGTGAATCCTTAGCGGGGCTCACAGATACGCAGTATTTT
TRBJ1-4	TRBV28	.	.	CASSKTGPFREKLFF	TGTGCCAGCAGTAAAACAGGGCCCTTTCGGGAAAAACTGTTTTTT
TRBJ1-6	TRBV28	.	.	CASSFRGDHSPLHF	TGTGCCAGCAGTTTTAGGGGCGATCATTCACCCCTCCACTTT
TRBJ2-7	TRBV6-5	TRBD2	.	CASRGEGTYEQYF	TGTGCCAGCAGGGGGGAGGGTACCTACGAGCAGTACTTC
TRBJ2-5	TRBV28	TRBD1	once	CASGQALETQYF	TGTGCCAGCGGACAGGCGTTGGAGACCCAGTACTTC
TRBJ1-2	TRBV3-1/TRBV3-2	.	.	CASSQGVGGYGYTF	TGTGCCAGCAGCCAAGGGGTGGGGGGATATGGCTACACCTTC
TRBJ2-4	TRBV6-5	.	.	CATLAGASGDIQYF	TGTGCCACCCTGGCGGGGGCCTCTGGGGACATTCAGTACTTC
TRBJ1-1	TRBV5-5	.	.	CASSLTTREAFF	TGTGCCAGCAGCTTGACGACGCGGGAAGCTTTCTTT
TRBJ1-5	TRBV28	.	.	CASSATNSQRNNQPQHF	TGTGCCAGCAGTGCCACCAACTCTCAGCGTAACAATCAGCCCCAGCATTTT
TRBJ2-3	TRBV21-1	.	.	CARTGEKDTQYF	TGTGCCAGGACAGGGGAGAAAGATACGCAGTATTTT
TRBJ2-1	TRBV6-8	.	.	CARLQDSYNEQFF	TGTGCCAGGCTACAGGATTCCTACAATGAGCAGTTCTTC
TRBJ1-1	TRBV19	TRBD1	.	CASSRDRGNTEAFF	TGTGCCAGTAGCCGGGACAGGGGGAACACTGAAGCTTTCTTT
TRBJ1-6	TRBV11-2	.	.	CASSLDLGSGGYNSPLHF	TGTGCCAGCAGCTTAGATCTAGGTAGCGGCGGATATAATTCACCCCTCCACTTT
TRBJ1-2	TRBV7-9	TRBD1	once	CASSLSGQANYGYTF	TGTGCCAGCAGCTTATCGGGACAGGCTAACTATGGCTACACCTTC
TRBJ2-3	TRBV3-1/TRBV3-2	.	.	CASSQDKGGGSYADTQYF	TGTGCCAGCAGCCAAGATAAGGGAGGGGGGTCTTACGCAGATACGCAGTATTTT
TRBJ2-2	TRBV2	.	.	CASSEAHLVWNTGELFF	TGTGCCAGCAGTGAAGCGCACCTAGTATGGAACACCGGGGAGCTGTTTTTT
TRBJ2-3	TRBV3-1/TRBV3-2	TRBD2	.	CASSGREGLTDTQYF	TGTGCCAGCAGCGGACGGGAGGGCCTGACAGATACGCAGTATTTT
TRBJ2-5	TRBV7-2	.	.	CASSLVRDPGETQYF	TGTGCCAGCAGCTTAGTTCGCGACCCAGGGGAGACCCAGTACTTC
TRBJ1-1	TRBV29-1	.	.	CSVVGFGVNTEAFF	TGCAGCGTTGTGGGCTTCGGGGTGAACACTGAAGCTTTCTTT
TRBJ1-6	TRBV7-2	TRBD1	.	CASSIRTGDNSPLHF	TGTGCCAGCAGCATCAGGACAGGGGATAATTCACCCCTCCACTTT
TRBJ1-2	TRBV28	TRBD1	.	CASSLGTGVFYGYTF	TGTGCCAGCAGTTTAGGGACAGGGGTTTTCTATGGCTACACCTTC
TRBJ1-5	TRBV6-1	.	.	CASSENENQPQHF	TGTGCCAGCAGTGAAAATGAGAATCAGCCCCAGCATTTT
TRBJ1-3	TRBV28	.	.	CASKTKGNTIYF	TGTGCCAGCAAGACTAAAGGAAACACCATATATTTT
TRBJ2-5	TRBV11-2	.	few	CASSRQTYQQGLQETQYF	TGTGCCAGCAGCCGACAAACCTACCAACAGGGTTTGCAGGAGACCCAGTACTTC
TRBJ1-2	TRBV3-1/TRBV3-2	.	.	CASIWRGNGYTF	TGTGCCAGTATCTGGAGGGGAAATGGCTACACCTTC
TRBJ1-6	TRBV7-2	.	once	CASSLGAAGNSPLHF	TGTGCCAGCAGCTTAGGAGCGGCGGGCAATTCACCCCTCCACTTT
TRBJ2-5	TRBV6-2/TRBV6-3	TRBD2	.	CASSYPSGSQETQYF	TGTGCCAGCAGTTACCCGAGCGGGAGCCAAGAGACCCAGTACTTC
TRBJ1-1	TRBV5-5	TRBD1	once	CASSLESQGAGTEAFF	TGTGCCAGCAGCTTGGAATCGCAGGGGGCTGGCACTGAAGCTTTCTTT
TRBJ1-1	TRBV6-6	.	once	CAIQGLNTEAFF	TGTGCCATACAGGGTTTGAACACTGAAGCTTTCTTT
TRBJ2-7	TRBV29-1	TRBD1	.	CSVVGTGAGEQYF	TGCAGCGTTGTGGGGACAGGGGCTGGAGAGCAGTACTTC
TRBJ2-1	TRBV19	TRBD1	.	CASSLTGTGAYNEQFF	TGTGCCAGTAGTCTCACCGGGACAGGGGCCTACAATGAGCAGTTCTTC
TRBJ1-1	TRBV18	.	.	CASSPGADMNTEAFF	TGTGCCAGCTCACCAGGAGCGGATATGAACACTGAAGCTTTCTTT
TRBJ2-7	TRBV3-1/TRBV3-2	.	few	CASSQRGTGRGALHEQYF	TGTGCCAGCAGCCAAAGAGGAACAGGGCGAGGGGCGTTACACGAGCAGTACTTC
TRBJ1-2	TRBV6-5	TRBD1	once	CASQFSGGAFYGYTF	TGTGCCAGTCAGTTCTCAGGGGGCGCTTTCTATGGCTACACCTTC
TRBJ2-3	TRBV7-2	TRBD2	.	CASSLVAGGTTDTQYF	TGTGCCAGCAGCTTAGTAGCGGGAGGCACCACAGATACGCAGTATTTT
TRBJ1-6	TRBV19	TRBD1	few	CASSRQGYNSPLHF	TGTGCCAGTAGTAGACAGGGGTATAATTCACCCCTCCACTTT
TRBJ2-7	TRBV4-2	.	.	CASSQLRGSYEQYF	TGTGCCAGCAGCCAACTTCGAGGGTCCTACGAGCAGTACTTC